The 9 T cell receptor beta chains presented below share a single source sample, sequenced in a study of cytomegalovirus exposure and HLA in healthy donors. The PCR contained 60 Vbeta and 13 Jbeta primers. The assay was immunoSEQ multiplex PCR, and TCRdb's table has in-frame clones only and misses some. The sample has over 80,000 clones, around 81% seen once. Sequencing input: PBMCs. Receptors were obtained from a middle-aged man in good health and CMV-seropositive.

The chain combines TRBV5-1 with TRBJ2-2; the D is unclear. Germline values: CDR1 SGHRS, CDR2 YFSETQ. The CDR3 runs 15 residues. V was shortened by 0 bases and J by 2 bases, with 8 bases between the two germline ends. CDR3 protein: CASSLAAGNTGELFF. The CDR3, as DNA: TGCGCCAGCAGCTTGGCCGCAGGAAACACCGGGGAGCTGTTTTTT.

V gene TRBV6-1 combines with J gene TRBJ1-1; TRBD1 is a possible D gene (5 bases). CDR1 MNHNS and CDR2 SASEGT come from the germline V gene. The CDR3 spans 15 residues. Trimming left V 6 bases short and J 1 base short, with 15 bases between. The chain's CDR3 is CASRPWEGQNTEAFF. DNA for the CDR3: TGTGCCAGCAGGCCGTGGGAAGGACAGAACACTGAAGCTTTCTTT.

The J gene is TRBJ2-2, the V gene TRBV11-3, with D possibly being TRBD1 (6 bases). Germline CDR1 reads SGHNT; CDR2 reads YENEEA. This CDR3 has 16 amino acids. Trimming stripped 4 bases from V and 0 bases from J, with 12 bases between. CDR3 region: CASSSVGHANTGELFF. CDR3 DNA sequence: TGTGCCAGCAGCTCAGTGGGACACGCGAACACCGGGGAGCTGTTTTTT.

The chain uses TRBV5-1 and TRBJ2-2, with TRBD1 as a possible D gene (5 bases). The CDR3 consists of 15 residues. The V gene lost 4 bases and the J gene lost 1 base, with 11 bases spanning the gap. Germline lookup yields CDR1 SGHRS and CDR2 YFSETQ. This CDR3 reads CASSRAQGNTGELFF. As DNA, the CDR3 is TGCGCCAGCAGCCGTGCTCAGGGGAACACCGGGGAGCTGTTTTTT. Supplemented by reference TRBV5-1 and TRBJ2-2, the full variable domain reads KAGVTQTPRYLIKTRGQQVTLSCSPISGHRSVSWYQQTPGQGLQFLFEYFSETQRNKGNFPGRFSGRQFSNSRSEMNVSTLELGDSALYLCASSRAQGNTGELFFGEGSRLTVL.

This sequence joins TRBV6-6 and TRBJ2-7; weak D call: TRBD2 (5 bases). Trimming removed 3 bases from V and 5 bases from J, with 17 bases in between. Germline CDR1 MNHNY, CDR2 SVGAGI (reference sequence). The CDR3 is made up of 15 amino acids. The chain's CDR3 is CASSYDGAPTNEQYF. The CDR3, as DNA: TGTGCCAGCAGTTATGACGGAGCCCCGACTAACGAGCAGTACTTC.

The CDR3 DNA reads as TGTGCCAGCGCAGGGGGCACCTATAATTCACCCCTCCACTTT. Amino acids: CASAGGTYNSPLHF. This chain joins TRBV19 and TRBJ1-6; 8 positions agree with TRBD1. Germline values: CDR1 LNHDA, CDR2 SQIVND (reference sequence). The junction had 3 bases not matched to a gene; V was cut back by 9 bases and J by 2 bases. The CDR3 is 14 amino acids.

This clone appeared a single time. The chain uses TRBV30 and TRBJ1-5; 8 bases map to TRBD1. V was pared by 2 bases and J by 4 bases, with 1 base of the junction left unmatched. Germline CDR1 reads GTSNPN; CDR2 reads SVGIG (reference sequence). The length of the CDR3 is 13 residues. CDR3 nucleotide sequence: TGTGCCTGGAGTAACAGGGGGAATCAGCCCCAGCATTTT. It codes for CAWSNRGNQPQHF.

This clone occurred a few times. Germline is not matched at one junction end, which may reflect a read error. The chain is built from TRBV7-7 and TRBJ2-7, with 11 positions matching TRBD2. The germline CDR1 and CDR2 sequences are SSHAT and FNYEAQ (reference sequence). The CDR3 has 15 amino acids. CDR3 residues: CASSRLAGMDYEQYF. As DNA, the CDR3 is TGTGCTAGCAGCAGACTAGCGGGGATGGACTACGAGCAGTACTTC.

The chain links TRBV7-9 to TRBJ2-1, with TRBD2 matching 12 bases. Trimming took 5 bases from V and 0 from J; bases not matched to a gene: 5. This CDR3 region has 17 residues. Germline V CDR1 and CDR2: SEHNR, FQNEAQ (reference sequence). The chain's CDR3 is CASSLMTSGSSYNEQFF. DNA for the CDR3: TGTGCCAGCAGCCTCATGACTAGCGGGAGCTCCTACAATGAGCAGTTCTTC.